A selection of T cell receptor beta chains follows, all from one sample in a study of regulatory T cells in long-lasting Graves disease. TCRdb processed the multiplex PCR reads anew with MiXCR; each CDR3 protein has one entry. The sample shows hundreds of thousands of distinct CDR3 sequences, roughly a fifth of them seen only once. Source: peripheral blood mononuclear cells (PBMCs), taken when the disease was refractory, from a patient treated with antithyroid drugs. These receptors were collected from a female donor with Graves disease. Both conserved end residues are trimmed from each CDR3.

v_call: TRBV28
cdr3_aa: ASSLSGALYEQY

v_call: TRBV12-3/TRBV12-4
cdr3_aa: AGSSRLYEQY

v_call: TRBV4-1
cdr3_aa: ASSQDHLGFPNTGELF

v_call: TRBV6-1
cdr3_aa: ASREQGYQETQY

v_call: TRBV19
cdr3_aa: ASSPGTGRNSPLH

v_call: TRBV9
cdr3_aa: ASSVGGTGGETQY

v_call: TRBV7-9
cdr3_aa: ASSLQGAGTEAF

v_call: TRBV12-3/TRBV12-4
cdr3_aa: ASASDTQY

v_call: TRBV28
cdr3_aa: ASSPGSSYNSPLH

v_call: TRBV30
cdr3_aa: AWGEEQLFTPQH

v_call: TRBV2
cdr3_aa: ASKIGTFERSNQPQH

v_call: TRBV12-3/TRBV12-4
cdr3_aa: ASSFRQGPNTEAF

v_call: TRBV9
cdr3_aa: ASSVGGQATYGYT

v_call: TRBV14
cdr3_aa: ASKLSGTGGYGYT

v_call: TRBV11-2
cdr3_aa: ASSVQGRGEKLF

v_call: TRBV20-1
cdr3_aa: SAPLTDTEAF

v_call: TRBV28
cdr3_aa: ATLQMNTGELF

v_call: TRBV24-1
cdr3_aa: AAGTSGNGAGELF

v_call: TRBV7-3
cdr3_aa: ASSMTGGMNTEAF

v_call: TRBV4-1
cdr3_aa: ASSPRREHSYEQY

v_call: TRBV27
cdr3_aa: ASSLSSGIRNQPQH

v_call: TRBV15
cdr3_aa: ATSGGAIYEQY

v_call: TRBV20-1
cdr3_aa: SASGLAVSYEQY

v_call: TRBV12-3/TRBV12-4
cdr3_aa: ASGSFVNTEAF

v_call: TRBV12-3/TRBV12-4
cdr3_aa: ASSSRTSEQTQY

v_call: TRBV7-9
cdr3_aa: ASSLDKKTWDTDTQY

v_call: TRBV20-1
cdr3_aa: SARARSEVGNQPQH

v_call: TRBV28
cdr3_aa: ASSLASLVSVDNQPQH

v_call: TRBV5-1
cdr3_aa: ASSLESRPFIATNEKLF

v_call: TRBV6-1
cdr3_aa: ASSVEGGPLTGELF

v_call: TRBV12-3/TRBV12-4
cdr3_aa: ASAWGKIYEQY

v_call: TRBV19
cdr3_aa: ASLGIQNEKLF

v_call: TRBV28
cdr3_aa: ASSLSPANEQF

v_call: TRBV12-3/TRBV12-4
cdr3_aa: ASRRQGWEPQH

v_call: TRBV20-1
cdr3_aa: SAKGGRGTGELF

v_call: TRBV29-1
cdr3_aa: SVRLSGATTDTQY

v_call: TRBV28
cdr3_aa: ASSLPSSVGTEAF

v_call: TRBV7-9
cdr3_aa: ASGSGVYEQY

v_call: TRBV15
cdr3_aa: ATSRGGAGEAF